A selection of T cell receptor beta chains follows, all from one sample in a study of cytomegalovirus exposure and HLA in healthy donors. Here immunoSEQ multiplex PCR was the method, and the copy in TCRdb shows in-frame clones only, minus some. The sample carries approximately 150,000 clones, roughly 80% recorded once. Sample: PBMCs. These receptors came from a woman younger than 30 in good health and CMV-seropositive. CDR3s include the opening cysteine and the closing phenylalanine or tryptophan. The D gene is left open where the match is weak. Clone sizes are given selectively: once, few, many, or a class where the clone is expanded.

j_gene: TRBJ1-6; d_gene: TRBD1; abundance: -; v_gene: TRBV7-9; CDR3aa: CASSQAQGVMHSPLHF; CDR3nt: TGTGCCAGCAGCCAAGCACAGGGGGTGATGCATTCACCCCTCCACTTT
j_gene: TRBJ2-1; d_gene: TRBD2; abundance: -; v_gene: TRBV27; CDR3aa: CASSFGTSGNEQFF; CDR3nt: TGTGCCAGCAGTTTCGGGACTAGCGGCAATGAGCAGTTCTTC
j_gene: TRBJ2-5; d_gene: TRBD1; abundance: -; v_gene: TRBV5-4; CDR3aa: CASSLQGATETQYF; CDR3nt: TGTGCCAGCAGCTTGCAGGGGGCCACGGAGACCCAGTACTTC
j_gene: TRBJ2-1; d_gene: -; abundance: -; v_gene: TRBV6-6; CDR3aa: CASSLATSYNEQFF; CDR3nt: TGTGCCAGCAGTCTGGCCACCTCCTACAATGAGCAGTTCTTC
j_gene: TRBJ1-3; d_gene: -; abundance: -; v_gene: TRBV29-1; CDR3aa: CSVWASSGNTIYF; CDR3nt: TGCAGCGTTTGGGCCTCCTCTGGAAACACCATATATTTT
j_gene: TRBJ2-3; d_gene: -; abundance: few; v_gene: TRBV5-6; CDR3aa: CASSSYGGIRADTQYF; CDR3nt: TGTGCCAGCAGTTCCTATGGTGGTATCCGGGCAGATACGCAGTATTTT
j_gene: TRBJ1-1; d_gene: -; abundance: -; v_gene: TRBV28; CDR3aa: CASSSLYVGADDTEAFF; CDR3nt: TGTGCCAGCAGTTCCCTTTACGTAGGGGCGGATGATACTGAAGCTTTCTTT
j_gene: TRBJ2-3; d_gene: TRBD1; abundance: -; v_gene: TRBV19; CDR3aa: CASSPRQGSGTDTQYF; CDR3nt: TGTGCCAGTAGTCCCCGACAGGGATCTGGCACAGATACGCAGTATTTT
j_gene: TRBJ1-6; d_gene: TRBD1; abundance: -; v_gene: TRBV5-1; CDR3aa: CASSLGTVNSPLHF; CDR3nt: TGCGCCAGCAGCTTAGGGACAGTCAATTCACCCCTCCACTTT
j_gene: TRBJ2-5; d_gene: -; abundance: -; v_gene: TRBV10-3; CDR3aa: CAISERGGQETQYF; CDR3nt: TGTGCCATCAGTGAGCGAGGCGGCCAAGAGACCCAGTACTTC
j_gene: TRBJ2-6; d_gene: TRBD2; abundance: once; v_gene: TRBV6-4; CDR3aa: CASTPEAGGLGANVLTF; CDR3nt: TGTGCCAGCACTCCGGAGGCGGGGGGGCTCGGGGCCAACGTCCTGACTTTC
j_gene: TRBJ1-1; d_gene: TRBD1; abundance: -; v_gene: TRBV28; CDR3aa: CASSPGTGYFMNTEAFF; CDR3nt: TGTGCCAGCAGTCCCGGGACAGGATACTTTATGAACACTGAAGCTTTCTTT
j_gene: TRBJ1-5; d_gene: -; abundance: -; v_gene: TRBV6-6; CDR3aa: CASTAQGAQPQHF; CDR3nt: TGTGCCAGCACCGCGCAGGGTGCTCAGCCCCAGCATTTT
j_gene: TRBJ1-3; d_gene: TRBD1; abundance: -; v_gene: TRBV18; CDR3aa: CASSQDRVAGNTIYF; CDR3nt: TGTGCCAGCTCTCAAGACAGGGTTGCTGGAAACACCATATATTTT
j_gene: TRBJ2-7; d_gene: TRBD2; abundance: -; v_gene: TRBV6-5; CDR3aa: CASSYESSGDQGEQYF; CDR3nt: TGTGCCAGCAGTTACGAGTCCAGCGGGGACCAAGGGGAGCAGTACTTC
j_gene: TRBJ2-7; d_gene: -; abundance: -; v_gene: TRBV27; CDR3aa: CASSSQGSYEQYF; CDR3nt: TGTGCCAGCAGTTCGCAGGGCTCCTACGAGCAGTACTTC
j_gene: TRBJ2-7; d_gene: -; abundance: -; v_gene: TRBV7-3; CDR3aa: CASSSSDKSYEQYF; CDR3nt: TGTGCCAGCAGCTCTTCTGACAAGTCCTACGAGCAGTACTTC
j_gene: TRBJ2-7; d_gene: TRBD1; abundance: -; v_gene: TRBV6-5; CDR3aa: CASSLGQGATEQYF; CDR3nt: TGTGCCAGCAGTTTGGGACAGGGGGCGACCGAGCAGTACTTC
j_gene: TRBJ2-7; d_gene: -; abundance: -; v_gene: TRBV5-1; CDR3aa: CASSPTGYPYEQYF; CDR3nt: TGCGCCAGCAGCCCAACAGGGTACCCCTACGAGCAGTACTTC
j_gene: TRBJ2-3; d_gene: TRBD2; abundance: -; v_gene: TRBV7-2; CDR3aa: CASSSQRGGPRDTQYF; CDR3nt: TGTGCCAGCAGCTCCCAGCGGGGGGGCCCCAGAGATACGCAGTATTTT
j_gene: TRBJ2-7; d_gene: -; abundance: -; v_gene: TRBV6-1; CDR3aa: CASSEAPGFSGYEQYF; CDR3nt: TGTGCCAGCAGTGAAGCCCCTGGATTTTCGGGCTACGAGCAGTACTTC
j_gene: TRBJ1-5; d_gene: TRBD1; abundance: -; v_gene: TRBV5-1; CDR3aa: CASSLEGTGDQPQHF; CDR3nt: TGCGCCAGCAGCCTCGAGGGGACAGGAGATCAGCCCCAGCATTTT
j_gene: TRBJ2-7; d_gene: TRBD2; abundance: -; v_gene: TRBV29-1; CDR3aa: CSATWGSGGSYEQYF; CDR3nt: TGCAGCGCCACCTGGGGGAGCGGGGGGTCCTACGAGCAGTACTTC
j_gene: TRBJ2-3; d_gene: -; abundance: -; v_gene: TRBV2; CDR3aa: CASWGAVSSTDTQYF; CDR3nt: TGTGCCAGCTGGGGAGCGGTTTCTAGCACAGATACGCAGTATTTT
j_gene: TRBJ2-1; d_gene: TRBD2; abundance: -; v_gene: TRBV9; CDR3aa: CASNPSGGADEQFF; CDR3nt: TGTGCCAGCAATCCCAGCGGGGGGGCCGATGAGCAGTTCTTC
j_gene: TRBJ1-3; d_gene: -; abundance: once; v_gene: TRBV6-5; CDR3aa: CASSPRSSGNTIYF; CDR3nt: TGTGCCAGCAGTCCGCGGAGCTCTGGAAACACCATATATTTT
j_gene: TRBJ1-6; d_gene: -; abundance: -; v_gene: TRBV27; CDR3aa: CASSLMVGYSYNSPLHF; CDR3nt: TGTGCCAGCAGTTTAATGGTGGGCTACTCCTATAATTCACCCCTCCACTTT
j_gene: TRBJ2-7; d_gene: -; abundance: few; v_gene: TRBV23-1; CDR3aa: CASSQSIRRIYEQYF; CDR3nt: TGCGCCAGCAGTCAATCTATTCGCAGGATCTACGAGCAGTACTTC
j_gene: TRBJ1-3; d_gene: -; abundance: -; v_gene: TRBV27; CDR3aa: CASSLSAIGGPGNTIYF; CDR3nt: TGTGCCAGCAGTTTATCCGCTATTGGTGGTCCTGGAAACACCATATATTTT
j_gene: TRBJ2-5; d_gene: TRBD2; abundance: once; v_gene: TRBV5-4; CDR3aa: CASSFSGGPSETQYF; CDR3nt: TGTGCCAGCAGCTTCTCGGGGGGGCCGTCTGAGACCCAGTACTTC
j_gene: TRBJ2-5; d_gene: -; abundance: -; v_gene: TRBV5-8; CDR3aa: CASSWGGVSRETQYF; CDR3nt: TGTGCCAGCAGCTGGGGGGGCGTGAGCCGAGAGACCCAGTACTTC
j_gene: TRBJ1-1; d_gene: -; abundance: -; v_gene: TRBV30; CDR3aa: CAWSLDLQGGRAFF; CDR3nt: TGTGCCTGGAGTCTCGACCTTCAGGGTGGACGGGCTTTCTTT
j_gene: TRBJ2-2; d_gene: -; abundance: -; v_gene: TRBV28; CDR3aa: CASSFSVRELFF; CDR3nt: TGTGCCAGCAGTTTTTCCGTCCGGGAGCTGTTTTTT
j_gene: TRBJ1-5; d_gene: -; abundance: -; v_gene: TRBV12-5; CDR3aa: CASASGNQPQHF; CDR3nt: TGTGCTAGTGCCTCGGGAAATCAGCCCCAGCATTTT
j_gene: TRBJ2-7; d_gene: -; abundance: -; v_gene: TRBV5-1; CDR3aa: CASSPAAGYEQYF; CDR3nt: TGCGCCAGCAGCCCGGCGGCGGGATACGAGCAGTACTTC
j_gene: TRBJ2-7; d_gene: -; abundance: -; v_gene: TRBV18; CDR3aa: CASSPPIRVDEQYF; CDR3nt: TGTGCCAGCTCACCACCGATACGGGTGGACGAGCAGTACTTC
j_gene: TRBJ2-2; d_gene: -; abundance: few; v_gene: TRBV19; CDR3aa: CASSISTETGELFF; CDR3nt: TGTGCCAGTAGTATAAGTACAGAAACCGGGGAGCTGTTTTTT
j_gene: TRBJ1-2; d_gene: -; abundance: once; v_gene: TRBV29-1; CDR3aa: CSVEGVSGYGYTF; CDR3nt: TGCAGCGTTGAAGGGGTTTCGGGCTATGGCTACACCTTC
j_gene: TRBJ1-5; d_gene: -; abundance: -; v_gene: TRBV19; CDR3aa: CASSPGYSNQPQHF; CDR3nt: TGTGCCAGTAGTCCCGGGTATAGCAATCAGCCCCAGCATTTT
j_gene: TRBJ1-6; d_gene: -; abundance: -; v_gene: TRBV4-3; CDR3aa: CASSQEPSGDRFDSPLHF; CDR3nt: TGCGCCAGCAGCCAAGAGCCGAGTGGAGACAGATTCGATTCACCCCTCCACTTT